Shown below are 14 T cell receptor beta chains from a single sample sequenced in a study of cytomegalovirus exposure and HLA in healthy donors. The study ran its PCR with 60 Vbeta and 13 Jbeta primers. The repertoire was sequenced with immunoSEQ multiplex PCR; TCRdb's copy has only in-frame clones and lacks some. The sample shows roughly 200,000 clones, around 86% of them seen only once. The sample consisted of PBMCs. These receptors all come from a woman in her 40s in good health and CMV-seronegative.

V gene TRBV27 combines with J gene TRBJ2-1; TRBD2 matches at 8 bases. V trimming: 0 bases; J trimming: 0 bases; junction bases outside the gene matches: 1. This CDR3 spans 16 amino acids. Germline values: CDR1 MNHEY, CDR2 SMNVEV (reference sequence). The CDR3 here is CASSLSAGASYNEQFF. CDR3 nucleotides: TGTGCCAGCAGTTTATCAGCGGGAGCCTCCTACAATGAGCAGTTCTTC.

The CDR3: CASSLEQAYGYTF. CDR3 DNA sequence: TGCGCCAGCAGCTTGGAACAGGCATATGGCTACACCTTC. This chain joins TRBV5-1 and TRBJ1-2; D possibly corresponds to TRBD1 (5 bases). Trimming shortened V by 0 bases and J by 5 bases, and 8 bases separated the two germline ends. This CDR3 spans 13 amino acids. Germline CDR1 and CDR2: SGHRS and YFSETQ. Drawing the rest from reference TRBV5-1 and TRBJ1-2, the complete variable domain is KAGVTQTPRYLIKTRGQQVTLSCSPISGHRSVSWYQQTPGQGLQFLFEYFSETQRNKGNFPGRFSGRQFSNSRSEMNVSTLELGDSALYLCASSLEQAYGYTFGSGTRLTVV.

The chain uses TRBV6-1 and TRBJ2-7, with D possibly being TRBD1 (7 bases). V was clipped by 7 bases and J by 0 bases, with 13 bases between them. Germline values: CDR1 MNHNS, CDR2 SASEGT. CDR3 length equals 14 residues. The CDR3 nucleotides are TGTGCCAGCACCCCAGGGGGGACCTCCTACGAGCAGTACTTC. It encodes CASTPGGTSYEQYF.

The chain employs TRBV7-2 and TRBJ2-1; the match to TRBD2 covers 7 bases. V was clipped by 5 bases and J by 6 bases; unmatched bases: 10. The CDR3 is 15 amino acids. Germline V gene data show CDR1 as SGHTA and CDR2 as FQGNSA. The CDR3 loop is CASSILASPGNEQFF. The CDR3 nucleotides are TGTGCCAGCAGCATACTAGCGTCCCCGGGCAATGAGCAGTTCTTC.

The chain recombines TRBV6-1 with TRBJ1-1; D is uncertain. The V and J ends lost 1 base and 3 bases respectively, with 9 bases between them. Germline CDR1 reads MNHNS; CDR2 reads SASEGT. The CDR3 is 14 amino acids. In DNA, the CDR3 is TGTGCCAGCAGTGAAGTCAGGTGGGACACTGAAGCTTTCTTT. It yields the protein CASSEVRWDTEAFF.

This chain links TRBV7-9 with TRBJ2-5; no clear D gene. CDR1 is SEHNR and CDR2 is FQNEAQ in the germline V gene (reference sequence). CDR3 length: 14 residues. Trimming shortened V by 3 bases and J by 4 bases, and 12 bases separated the two germline ends. The CDR3: CASSFTRGRETQYF. The CDR3 DNA follows: TGTGCCAGCAGCTTTACCAGAGGCCGAGAGACCCAGTACTTC.

The CDR3 DNA reads TGTGCCTGGAGCGGGGGGACCTCCACAGATACGCAGTATTTT. Translated, it gives CAWSGGTSTDTQYF. The V call is TRBV30, the J call TRBJ2-3, with 7 bases lining up with TRBD2. Germline trimming cut 3 bases from V and 2 bases from J; bases unmatched to any gene: 5. This CDR3 comprises 14 residues. Germline V gene data show CDR1 as GTSNPN and CDR2 as SVGIG (reference sequence).

This chain joins TRBV7-2 and TRBJ1-2, with TRBD1 as a possible D gene (5 bases). The CDR3 consists of 14 residues. Per germline, CDR1 SGHTA and CDR2 FQGNSA. V was trimmed by 7 bases and J by 5 bases, leaving 17 bases between them. CDR3 sequence: CASTLTRGNYGYTF. In DNA form, the CDR3 reads TGTGCCAGCACACTTACTCGGGGGAATTATGGCTACACCTTC.

The V gene is TRBV5-1, the J gene TRBJ2-7, with TRBD2 matching 8 bases. V was pared by 1 base and J by 0 bases, with 3 bases of the junction left unmatched. The CDR3 is 15 residues long. CDR1 is SGHRS, CDR2 YFSETQ, per germline. CDR3 region: CASSLTSGNSYEQYF. The CDR3 nucleotides are TGCGCCAGCAGCTTGACTAGCGGAAACTCCTACGAGCAGTACTTC.

The chain employs TRBV30 and TRBJ1-1, with D uncertain. With 1 base removed from V and 5 bases from J, the gap between germline ends came to 8 bases. Germline values: CDR1 GTSNPN, CDR2 SVGIG (reference sequence). This CDR3 spans 12 amino acids. The CDR3, as DNA: TGTGCCTGGAGTGGGGCCTGGACTGAAGCTTTCTTT. As protein: CAWSGAWTEAFF.

The count of this clone is one. The chain uses TRBV5-6 and TRBJ2-5; no clear D. The ends were cut back, 2 bases at V and 6 bases at J, with 14 bases in the middle. CDR1 is SGHDT, CDR2 YYEEEE, per germline. This CDR3 is built from 14 residues. CDR3 DNA sequence: TGTGCCAGCAGCTTAAGCCGAGGCCGGAAGACCCAGTACTTC. Its protein is CASSLSRGRKTQYF.

Regarding this clone: Other DNA sequences in this sample translate to the same CDR3. The rearrangement uses TRBV2 and TRBJ2-7; 8 nucleotides match TRBD1. J gave up 6 bases and V 7 bases, and 14 bases lay outside the gene matches. CDR1 and CDR2 (germline): SNHLY, FYNNEI. The CDR3 extends over 15 amino acids. This chain's CDR3 is CASTRTGTGSFEQYF. In DNA form, the CDR3 reads TGTGCCAGCACCCGGACCGGGACAGGCTCTTTCGAGCAGTACTTC.

The V call is TRBV6-1, the J call TRBJ2-1; no definite D call. The CDR3 sequence is 13 residues long. Germline CDR1 MNHNS, CDR2 SASEGT. The V end was cut by 3 bases, the J end by 9 bases, with 12 bases between. The CDR3 protein is CASSEVSRTEQFF. CDR3 in DNA: TGTGCCAGCAGTGAGGTCTCGCGAACTGAGCAGTTCTTC.

A few counts support this clone. Other DNA variants within this sample encode the same CDR3. The genes are TRBV2 and TRBJ2-7, with a possible D match to TRBD2 (5 bases). The CDR3 runs 12 residues. The V end lost 6 bases, the J end lost 4 bases, and 10 bases lay between the germline ends. Germline CDR1 SNHLY, CDR2 FYNNEI. Here the CDR3 reads CASSRDRYEQYF. CDR3 coding DNA: TGTGCCAGCAGCCGGGATCGGTACGAGCAGTACTTC.